This T cell receptor (beta chain) is from a study of blood T cell repertoires in COVID-19. The CDR3 totals 13 residues. Unmatched junction bases numbered 1, after V lost 4 bases and J lost 4 bases. The germline gives CDR1 LNHDA, CDR2 SQIVND (reference sequence). A word on this clone: Other DNA variants within this sample encode the same CDR3.

Repertoires were generated with immunoSEQ multiplex PCR, while TCRdb's copy carries only in-frame clones and drops some. The data hold under 140,000 clones, with 76% observed a single time. This sequence originates from a woman of 80 years or more with acute or convalescent COVID-19. The chain employs TRBV19 and TRBJ1-2, with 9 bases lining up with TRBD1. Sequenced: peripheral blood. CDR3: CASSTQGAYGYTF. The CDR3 DNA reads TGTGCCAGTAGTACACAGGGGGCCTATGGCTACACCTTC.